This T cell receptor (beta chain) was retrieved from a study of T cell changes during pregnancy in multiple sclerosis. The CDR3 is 13 residues long. Germline loops: CDR1 SEHNR, CDR2 FQNEAQ (reference sequence). The J segment lost 6 bases and the V segment lost 5 bases, leaving 3 bases of the junction unmatched. The method was immunoSEQ multiplex PCR; TCRdb's version includes in-frame clones alone and lacks a portion of them. This table holds tens of thousands of clones, just under 95% found once. The source of this sequence is a female donor with multiple sclerosis, enrolled in a pregnancy study. The sample was peripheral blood, taken in the second trimester of pregnancy. This sequence joins TRBV7-9 and TRBJ1-2; 10 bases are a match to TRBD1. CDR3 coding DNA: TGTGCCAGCAGCCAGGACAGGGGGAATGGCTACACCTTC. This codes for CASSQDRGNGYTF.